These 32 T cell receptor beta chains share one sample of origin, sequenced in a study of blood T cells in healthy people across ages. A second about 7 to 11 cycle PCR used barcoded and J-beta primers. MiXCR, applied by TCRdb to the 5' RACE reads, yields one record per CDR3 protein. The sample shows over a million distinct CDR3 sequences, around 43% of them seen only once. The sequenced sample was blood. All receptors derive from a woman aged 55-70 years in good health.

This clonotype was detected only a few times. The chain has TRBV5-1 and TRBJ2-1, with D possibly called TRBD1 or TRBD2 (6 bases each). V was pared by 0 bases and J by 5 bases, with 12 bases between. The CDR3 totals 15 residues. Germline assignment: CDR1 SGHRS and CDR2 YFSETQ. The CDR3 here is CASSLGQGTHNEQFF. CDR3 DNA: TGCGCCAGCAGCTTGGGCCAGGGGACTCACAATGAGCAGTTCTTC.

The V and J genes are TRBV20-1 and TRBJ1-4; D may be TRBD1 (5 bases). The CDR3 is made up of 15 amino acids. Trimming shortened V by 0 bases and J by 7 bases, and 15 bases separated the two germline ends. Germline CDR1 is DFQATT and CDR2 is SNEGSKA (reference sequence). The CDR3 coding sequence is TGCAGTGCTAGAGATCGCAGGGCGACGGGTGAAAAACTGTTTTTT. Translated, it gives CSARDRRATGEKLFF.

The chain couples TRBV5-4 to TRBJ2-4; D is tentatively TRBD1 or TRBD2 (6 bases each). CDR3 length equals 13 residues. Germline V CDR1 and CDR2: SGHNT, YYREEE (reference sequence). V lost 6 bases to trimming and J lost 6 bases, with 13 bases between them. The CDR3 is CASIKGGTNIQYF. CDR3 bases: TGTGCCAGCATCAAAGGGGGGACAAACATTCAGTACTTC.

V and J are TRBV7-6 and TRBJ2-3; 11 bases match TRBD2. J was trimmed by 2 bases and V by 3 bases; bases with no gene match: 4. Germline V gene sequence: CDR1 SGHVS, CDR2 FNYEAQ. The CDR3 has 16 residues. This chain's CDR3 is CASSLGTSGHTDTQYF. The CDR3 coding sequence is TGTGCCAGCAGCTTGGGGACTAGCGGTCACACAGATACGCAGTATTTT.

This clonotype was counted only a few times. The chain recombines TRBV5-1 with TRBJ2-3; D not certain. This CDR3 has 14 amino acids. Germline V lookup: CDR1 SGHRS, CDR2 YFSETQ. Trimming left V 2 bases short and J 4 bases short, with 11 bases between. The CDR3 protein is CASSFASDADTQYF. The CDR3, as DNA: TGCGCCAGCAGCTTTGCTAGTGATGCAGATACGCAGTATTTT.

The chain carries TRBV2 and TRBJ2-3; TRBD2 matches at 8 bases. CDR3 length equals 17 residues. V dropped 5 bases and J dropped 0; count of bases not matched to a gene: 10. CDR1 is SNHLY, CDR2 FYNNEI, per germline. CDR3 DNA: TGTGCCAGCAGTCCGTTAGCGGGGTATAGAAGCACAGATACGCAGTATTTT. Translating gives CASSPLAGYRSTDTQYF.

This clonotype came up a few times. CDR3 coding DNA: TGTGCCAGCAGTTACGCCAAGGAGCAGTTCTTC. This translates into CASSYAKEQFF. J is TRBJ2-1 and V is TRBV6-6; no clear D gene. The CDR3 consists of 11 residues. CDR1 and CDR2 (germline): MNHNY, SVGAGI (reference sequence). V dropped 2 bases and J dropped 10 bases, with 6 bases sitting between them.

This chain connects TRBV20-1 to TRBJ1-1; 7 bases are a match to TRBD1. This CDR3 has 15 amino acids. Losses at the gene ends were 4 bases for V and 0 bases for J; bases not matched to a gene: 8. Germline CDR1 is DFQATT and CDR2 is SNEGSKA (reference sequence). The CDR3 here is CSATPAGGMNTEAFF. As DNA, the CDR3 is TGCAGTGCTACCCCGGCAGGGGGGATGAACACTGAAGCTTTCTTT.

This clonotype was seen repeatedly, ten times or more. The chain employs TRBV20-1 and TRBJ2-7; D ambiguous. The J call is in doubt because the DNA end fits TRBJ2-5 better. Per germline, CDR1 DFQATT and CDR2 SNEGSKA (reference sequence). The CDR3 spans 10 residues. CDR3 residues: CSAILGTQYF. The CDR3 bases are TGCAGTGCAATACTCGGGACCCAGTACTTC.

The CDR3, as DNA: TGCAGTGCTAGACGCAACGACAATGAGCAGTACTTC. Translated, it gives CSARRNDNEQYF. The V gene is TRBV20-1, the J gene TRBJ2-1, with D uncertain. TRBJ2-7 explains the end of the DNA better; the J call may be wrong. Germline CDR1 is DFQATT and CDR2 is SNEGSKA (reference sequence). The CDR3 runs to 12 residues.

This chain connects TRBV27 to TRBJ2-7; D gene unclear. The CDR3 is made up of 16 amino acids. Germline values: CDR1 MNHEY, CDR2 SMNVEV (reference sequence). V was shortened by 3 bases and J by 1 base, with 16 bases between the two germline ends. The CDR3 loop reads CASSFIFRGPSYEQYF. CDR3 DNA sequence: TGTGCCAGCAGTTTTATCTTCCGAGGCCCATCCTACGAGCAGTACTTC.

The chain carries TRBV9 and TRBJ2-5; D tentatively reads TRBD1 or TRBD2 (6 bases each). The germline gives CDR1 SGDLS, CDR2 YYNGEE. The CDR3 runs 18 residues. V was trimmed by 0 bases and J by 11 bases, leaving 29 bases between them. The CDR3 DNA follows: TGTGCCAGCAGCGTAGCGCCGAGGGGGGAGCTGACGAGGAATGAGCAGTACTTC. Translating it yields CASSVAPRGELTRNEQYF.

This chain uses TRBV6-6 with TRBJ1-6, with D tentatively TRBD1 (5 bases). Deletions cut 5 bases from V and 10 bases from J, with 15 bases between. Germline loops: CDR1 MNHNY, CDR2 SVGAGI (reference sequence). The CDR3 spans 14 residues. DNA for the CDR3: TGTGCCAGCAGTGCCCCGGGACTTAAATCACCCCTCCACTTT. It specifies CASSAPGLKSPLHF.

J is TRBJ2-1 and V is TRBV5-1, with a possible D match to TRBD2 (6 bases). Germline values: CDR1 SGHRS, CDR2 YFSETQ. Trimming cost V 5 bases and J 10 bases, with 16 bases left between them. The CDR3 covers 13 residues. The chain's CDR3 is CASRMEGNGEQFF. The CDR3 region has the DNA TGCGCCAGCAGGATGGAGGGGAACGGCGAGCAGTTCTTC.

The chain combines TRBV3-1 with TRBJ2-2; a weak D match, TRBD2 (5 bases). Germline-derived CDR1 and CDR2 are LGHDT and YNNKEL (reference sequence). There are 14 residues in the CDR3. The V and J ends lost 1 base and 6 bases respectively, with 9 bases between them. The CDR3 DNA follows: TGTGCCAGCAGCCAAGGAGTGCGGGCCGGGGAGCTGTTTTTT. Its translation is CASSQGVRAGELFF.

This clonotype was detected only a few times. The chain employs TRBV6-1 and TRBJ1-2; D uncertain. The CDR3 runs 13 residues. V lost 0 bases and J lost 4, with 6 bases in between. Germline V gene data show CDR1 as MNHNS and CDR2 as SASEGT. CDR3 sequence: CASSEALSYGYTF. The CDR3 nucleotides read TGTGCCAGCAGTGAAGCGCTCAGCTATGGCTACACCTTC.

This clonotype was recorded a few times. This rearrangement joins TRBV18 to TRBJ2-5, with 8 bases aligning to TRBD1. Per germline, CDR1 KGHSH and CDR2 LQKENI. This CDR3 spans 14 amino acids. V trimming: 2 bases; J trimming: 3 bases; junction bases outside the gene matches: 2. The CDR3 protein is CASSPTDREETQYF. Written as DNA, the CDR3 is TGTGCCAGCTCACCAACGGACAGGGAAGAGACCCAGTACTTC.

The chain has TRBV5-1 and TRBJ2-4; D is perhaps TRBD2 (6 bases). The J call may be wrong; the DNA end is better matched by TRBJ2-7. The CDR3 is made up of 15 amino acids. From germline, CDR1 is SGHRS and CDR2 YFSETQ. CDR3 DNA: TGCGCCAGCAGCTTGGCAGGCGGGGTAGTAGGCGAGCAGTACTTC. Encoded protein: CASSLAGGVVGEQYF.

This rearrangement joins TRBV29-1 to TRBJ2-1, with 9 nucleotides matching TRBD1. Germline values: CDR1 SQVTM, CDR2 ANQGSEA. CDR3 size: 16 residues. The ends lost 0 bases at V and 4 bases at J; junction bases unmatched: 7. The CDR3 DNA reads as TGCAGCGTTGAAGATCCGGGACAGGGAAGGTACAATGAGCAGTTCTTC. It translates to CSVEDPGQGRYNEQFF.

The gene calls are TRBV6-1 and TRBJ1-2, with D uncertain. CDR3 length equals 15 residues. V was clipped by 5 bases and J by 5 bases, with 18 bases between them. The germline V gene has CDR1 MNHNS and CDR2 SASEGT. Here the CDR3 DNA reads TGTGCCAGCAGTTCAGGTAGTGGCAGCTCATATGGCTACACCTTC. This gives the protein CASSSGSGSSYGYTF.

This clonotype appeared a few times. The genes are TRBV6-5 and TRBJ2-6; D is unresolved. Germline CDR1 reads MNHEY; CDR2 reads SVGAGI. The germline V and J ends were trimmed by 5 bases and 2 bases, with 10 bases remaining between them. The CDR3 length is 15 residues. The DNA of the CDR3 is TGTGCCAGCAGTCAGCGACCCACTGGGGCCAACGTCCTGACTTTC. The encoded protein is CASSQRPTGANVLTF.

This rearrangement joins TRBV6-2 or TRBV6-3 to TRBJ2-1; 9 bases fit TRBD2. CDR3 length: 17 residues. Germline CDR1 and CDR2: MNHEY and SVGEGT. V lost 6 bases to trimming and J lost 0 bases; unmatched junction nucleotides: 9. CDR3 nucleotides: TGTGCCAGCAGACCCCGACTAGCGGCTAGCTCCTACAATGAGCAGTTCTTC. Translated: CASRPRLAASSYNEQFF.

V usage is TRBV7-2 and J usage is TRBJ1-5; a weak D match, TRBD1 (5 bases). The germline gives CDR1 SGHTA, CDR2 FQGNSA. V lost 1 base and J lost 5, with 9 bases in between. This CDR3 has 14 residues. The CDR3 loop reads CASSLGGEHQPQHF. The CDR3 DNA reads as TGTGCCAGCAGCTTAGGAGGGGAACATCAGCCCCAGCATTTT.

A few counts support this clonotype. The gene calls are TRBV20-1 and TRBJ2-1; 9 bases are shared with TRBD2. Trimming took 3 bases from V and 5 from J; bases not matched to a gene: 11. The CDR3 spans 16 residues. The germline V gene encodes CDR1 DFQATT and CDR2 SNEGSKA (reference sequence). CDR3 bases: TGCAGTGCTAGTAGTTCTCGTGCGGGAGGGCACAATGAGCAGTTCTTC. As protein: CSASSSRAGGHNEQFF.

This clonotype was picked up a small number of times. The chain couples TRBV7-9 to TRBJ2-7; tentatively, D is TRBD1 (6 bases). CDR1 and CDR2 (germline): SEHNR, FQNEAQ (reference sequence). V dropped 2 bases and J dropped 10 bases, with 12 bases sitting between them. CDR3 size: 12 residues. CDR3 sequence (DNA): TGTGCCAGCAGCTTAATCTGGACAGACCAGTACTTC. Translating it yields CASSLIWTDQYF.

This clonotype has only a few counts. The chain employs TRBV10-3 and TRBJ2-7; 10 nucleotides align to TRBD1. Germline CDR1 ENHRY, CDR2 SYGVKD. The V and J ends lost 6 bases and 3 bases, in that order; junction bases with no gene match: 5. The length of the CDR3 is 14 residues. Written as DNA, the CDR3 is TGTGCCATCAGGGGGACAGGGGCGATCTACGAGCAGTACTTC. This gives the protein CAIRGTGAIYEQYF.

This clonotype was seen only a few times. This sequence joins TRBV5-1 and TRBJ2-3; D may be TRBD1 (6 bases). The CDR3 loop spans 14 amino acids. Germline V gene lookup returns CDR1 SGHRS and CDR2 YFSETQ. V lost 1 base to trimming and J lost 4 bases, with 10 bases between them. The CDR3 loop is CASSLKQGADTQYF. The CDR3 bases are TGCGCCAGCAGCTTGAAACAGGGCGCAGATACGCAGTATTTT.

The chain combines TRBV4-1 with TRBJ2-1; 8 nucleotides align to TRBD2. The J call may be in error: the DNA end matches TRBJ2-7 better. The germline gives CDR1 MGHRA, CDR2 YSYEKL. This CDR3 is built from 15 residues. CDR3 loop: CASSLLAAPGNEQYF. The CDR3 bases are TGCGCCAGCAGCTTACTAGCGGCCCCTGGCAATGAGCAGTACTTC.

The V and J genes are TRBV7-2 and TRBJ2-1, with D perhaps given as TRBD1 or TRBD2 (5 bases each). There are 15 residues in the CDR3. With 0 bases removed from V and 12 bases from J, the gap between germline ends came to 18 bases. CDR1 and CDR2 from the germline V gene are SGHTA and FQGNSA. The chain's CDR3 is CASSLALGPRARQFF. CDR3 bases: TGTGCCAGCAGCTTAGCGCTGGGACCACGAGCTCGGCAGTTCTTC.

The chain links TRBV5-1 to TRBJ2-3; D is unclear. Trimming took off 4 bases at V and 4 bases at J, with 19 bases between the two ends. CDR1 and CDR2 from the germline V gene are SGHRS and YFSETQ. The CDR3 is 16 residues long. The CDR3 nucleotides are TGCGCCAGCAGCCGGGCCCCGGGCGGCAATGCAGATACGCAGTATTTT. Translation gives CASSRAPGGNADTQYF.

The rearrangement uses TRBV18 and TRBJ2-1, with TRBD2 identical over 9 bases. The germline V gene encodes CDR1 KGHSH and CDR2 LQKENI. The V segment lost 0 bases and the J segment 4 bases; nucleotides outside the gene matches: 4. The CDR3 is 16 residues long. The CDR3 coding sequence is TGTGCCAGCTCACCACCTAGCGGGAGCCCTTACAATGAGCAGTTCTTC. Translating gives CASSPPSGSPYNEQFF.

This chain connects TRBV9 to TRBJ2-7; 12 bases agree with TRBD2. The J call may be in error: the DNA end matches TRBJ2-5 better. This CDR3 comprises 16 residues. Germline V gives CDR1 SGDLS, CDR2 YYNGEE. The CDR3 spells CASSPQVGLAGETQYF. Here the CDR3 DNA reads TGTGCCAGCAGCCCCCAAGTGGGACTAGCGGGAGAGACCCAGTACTTC.